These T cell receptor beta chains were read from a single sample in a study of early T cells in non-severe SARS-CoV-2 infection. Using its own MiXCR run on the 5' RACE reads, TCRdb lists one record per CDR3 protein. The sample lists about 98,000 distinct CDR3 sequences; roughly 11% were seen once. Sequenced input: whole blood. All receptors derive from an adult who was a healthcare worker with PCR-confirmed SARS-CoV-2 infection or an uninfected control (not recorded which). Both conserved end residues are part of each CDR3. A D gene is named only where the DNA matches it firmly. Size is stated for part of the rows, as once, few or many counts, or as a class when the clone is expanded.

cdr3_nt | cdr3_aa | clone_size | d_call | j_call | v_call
TGTGCCAGCAGTTACTCGGTTGCGGTTGTTTCCCACGAGCAGTACTTC | CASSYSVAVVSHEQYF | NA | NA | TRBJ2-7 | TRBV6-5
TGTGCCAGCAGCCCGGGACAGGGGTTCTACGAGCAGTACTTC | CASSPGQGFYEQYF | many | TRBD1 | TRBJ2-7 | TRBV3-1
TGTGCCAGCAGCTTAACCGGGGATACGCAGTATTTT | CASSLTGDTQYF | many | NA | TRBJ2-3 | TRBV7-2
TGTGCCAGCAGTTTATTGGGACCTAATCAGCCCCAGCATTTT | CASSLLGPNQPQHF | NA | NA | TRBJ1-5 | TRBV27
TGTGCCAGCACCCCACAGAGGCTGAACTACGAGCAGTACTTC | CASTPQRLNYEQYF | few | NA | TRBJ2-7 | TRBV11-2
TGTGCCAGCTCACCACCTCCGCCTTATGAAAAACTGTTTTTT | CASSPPPPYEKLFF | few | NA | TRBJ1-4 | TRBV18
TGCAGTGCCCTTCCTTGGAGCTATGGCTACACCTTC | CSALPWSYGYTF | few | NA | TRBJ1-2 | TRBV20-1
TGTGCCAGCAGCGTAGAGTGGGAAGATACGCAGTATTTT | CASSVEWEDTQYF | NA | NA | TRBJ2-3 | TRBV9
TGCAGCGTTGAAGTCTATTTCTCGTCATCTCCTGGCACAGATACGCAGTATTTT | CSVEVYFSSSPGTDTQYF | many | NA | TRBJ2-3 | TRBV29-1
TGTGCCAGCAGTTTATCGGTGACAGGGGGCGACTATGGCTACACCTTC | CASSLSVTGGDYGYTF | NA | TRBD1 | TRBJ1-2 | TRBV27
TGTGCCAGCAGTGTCCCGACAGGGGCAAGAAATTGGGAAAGCACTGAAGCTTTCTTT | CASSVPTGARNWESTEAFF | few | TRBD1 | TRBJ1-1 | TRBV12-3/TRBV12-4
TGTGCCAGCAGCCACCTGGGTTGGTCCTATAATTCACCCCTCCACTTT | CASSHLGWSYNSPLHF | NA | NA | TRBJ1-6 | TRBV11-1
TGTGCCAGCAGACCCGAAAACCTAGCCTACGAGCAGTACTTC | CASRPENLAYEQYF | NA | NA | TRBJ2-7 | TRBV12-3/TRBV12-4
TGCATCGGCGGGACAGGGGGCCGTACTACGCAGTATTTT | CIGGTGGRTTQYF | few | TRBD1 | TRBJ2-3 | TRBV29-1
TGTGCCAGCAGCTTGGGACATCCCTACGAGCAGTACTTC | CASSLGHPYEQYF | few | NA | TRBJ2-7 | TRBV5-8
TGTGCCAGCGGGTTGGGGCAGGGGGCGTCAAATGAGCAGTTCTTC | CASGLGQGASNEQFF | NA | TRBD1 | TRBJ2-1 | TRBV6-5
TGTGCCAGCAGCTTAGGCCTTCACACAGATACGCAGTATTTT | CASSLGLHTDTQYF | few | NA | TRBJ2-3 | TRBV5-5
TGTGCCAGCACCCAAACGGGGGGCGGAGAGACCCAGTACTTC | CASTQTGGGETQYF | NA | NA | TRBJ2-5 | TRBV2
TGTGCCAGCAGCACGAGGACGGACATCCTGGAAAAACTGTTTTTT | CASSTRTDILEKLFF | NA | NA | TRBJ1-4 | TRBV7-8
TGCGCCAGCAGCCGGGGGGCGTTGGACTTTCCACCTAGCACAGATACGCAGTATTTT | CASSRGALDFPPSTDTQYF | few | NA | TRBJ2-3 | TRBV5-1
TGTGCCAGCAGCGCCTGGCCTGCAACTAATGAAAAACTGTTTTTT | CASSAWPATNEKLFF | NA | NA | TRBJ1-4 | TRBV5-5
TGTGCCAGCAGCACGGTGGACAGGGGGGTGAATTCACCCCTCCACTTT | CASSTVDRGVNSPLHF | NA | TRBD1 | TRBJ1-6 | TRBV9
TGTGCCAGCAGCCCACAGGGACCTGAACCCCAGCATTTT | CASSPQGPEPQHF | many | NA | TRBJ1-5 | TRBV3-1
TGTGCCAGCAGCTTAGCGCGGGGCTCCTACAATGAGCAGTTCTTC | CASSLARGSYNEQFF | few | NA | TRBJ2-1 | TRBV7-2
TGCGCCAGCAGACCCGATAGCGGGAGCAGGTACGAGCAGTACTTC | CASRPDSGSRYEQYF | NA | TRBD2 | TRBJ2-7 | TRBV5-1
TGTGCCAGCAGCTTCGTCGACAGGGGGAGCGAGCAGTACTTC | CASSFVDRGSEQYF | many | TRBD1 | TRBJ2-7 | TRBV7-9
TGCAGCGGGGGACAATCCTACGAGCAGTACTTC | CSGGQSYEQYF | NA | NA | TRBJ2-7 | TRBV29-1
TGTGCCAGCAGTTTTCGGGGCCCCCCTAGCGGGCCGTACAATGAGCAGTTCTTC | CASSFRGPPSGPYNEQFF | NA | TRBD2 | TRBJ2-1 | TRBV12-3/TRBV12-4
TGTGCCAGCAGTGAGGAAACAGTAAATGGCTACACCTTC | CASSEETVNGYTF | NA | NA | TRBJ1-2 | TRBV2
TGCGCCAGCAGCTTGGGACTAGCGAGGAGCACAGATACGCAGTATTTT | CASSLGLARSTDTQYF | few | TRBD2 | TRBJ2-3 | TRBV5-1
TGCAGCGTGGCCGGGACAGGGTTAAAAAGCCCCTACGAGCAGTACTTC | CSVAGTGLKSPYEQYF | many | TRBD1 | TRBJ2-7 | TRBV29-1